This TCR beta chain was sequenced during a study of blood T cell repertoires in COVID-19. Recovered status in Cohort 3 required two negative PCRs, clearance, or symptom resolution. Libraries were prepared by immunoSEQ multiplex PCR; TCRdb keeps only in-frame clonotypes and omits some of them. The table has about 280,000 clones, 87% seen once. The junction had 0 bases not matched to a gene; V was cut back by 4 bases and J by 1 base. There are 15 residues in the CDR3. Germline CDR1 and CDR2: SGHNT and YENEEA. Input material: PBMCs or T cells enriched from blood (not recorded which). This sequence joins TRBV11-3 and TRBJ2-2; 10 nucleotides align to TRBD1. This sequence was found in a woman aged 40 to 50 who had recovered from COVID-19. The CDR3 nucleotides are TGTGCCAGCAGCTGGACAGGGGGGAACACCGGGGAGCTGTTTTTT. Its protein is CASSWTGGNTGELFF.